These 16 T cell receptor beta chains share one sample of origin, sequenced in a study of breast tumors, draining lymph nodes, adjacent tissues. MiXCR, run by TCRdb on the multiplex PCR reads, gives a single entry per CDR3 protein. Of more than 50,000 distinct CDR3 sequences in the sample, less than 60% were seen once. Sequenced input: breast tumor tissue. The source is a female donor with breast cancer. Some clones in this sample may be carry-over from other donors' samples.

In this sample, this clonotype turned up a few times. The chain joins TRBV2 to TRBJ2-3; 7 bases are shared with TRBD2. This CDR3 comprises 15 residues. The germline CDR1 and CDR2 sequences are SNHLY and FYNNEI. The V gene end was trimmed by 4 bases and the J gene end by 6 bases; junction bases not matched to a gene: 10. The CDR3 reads CASSARLAGGDTQYF. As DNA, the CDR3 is TGTGCCAGCAGTGCCCGACTAGCCGGGGGGGATACGCAGTATTTT. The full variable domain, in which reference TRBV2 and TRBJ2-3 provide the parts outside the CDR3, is EPEVTQTPSHQVTQMGQEVILRCVPISNHLYFYWYRQILGQKVEFLVSFYNNEISEKSEIFDDQFSVERPDGSNFTLKIRSTKLEDSAMYFCASSARLAGGDTQYFGPGTRLTVL.

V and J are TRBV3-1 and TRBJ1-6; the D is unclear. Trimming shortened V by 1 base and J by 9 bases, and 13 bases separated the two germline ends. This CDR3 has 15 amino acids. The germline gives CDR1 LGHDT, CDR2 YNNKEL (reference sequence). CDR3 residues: CASSQVGGVGSPLHF. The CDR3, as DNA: TGTGCCAGCAGCCAAGTTGGCGGTGTAGGTTCACCCCTCCACTTT.

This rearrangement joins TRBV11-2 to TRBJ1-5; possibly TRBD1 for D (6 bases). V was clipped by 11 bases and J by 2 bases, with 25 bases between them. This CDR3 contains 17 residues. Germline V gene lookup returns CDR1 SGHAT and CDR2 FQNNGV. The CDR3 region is CASRPPQGPRRNQPQHF. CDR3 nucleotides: TGTGCCTCGAGACCCCCACAGGGACCAAGGCGCAATCAGCCCCAGCATTTT.

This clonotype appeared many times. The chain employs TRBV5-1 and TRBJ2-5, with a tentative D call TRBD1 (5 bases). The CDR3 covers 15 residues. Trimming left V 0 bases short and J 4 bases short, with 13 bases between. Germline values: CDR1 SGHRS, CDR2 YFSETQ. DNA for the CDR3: TGCGCCAGCAGCTTGGCGCCAGGGTACTCAGAGACCCAGTACTTC. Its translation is CASSLAPGYSETQYF. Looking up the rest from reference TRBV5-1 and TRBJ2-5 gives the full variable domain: KAGVTQTPRYLIKTRGQQVTLSCSPISGHRSVSWYQQTPGQGLQFLFEYFSETQRNKGNFPGRFSGRQFSNSRSEMNVSTLELGDSALYLCASSLAPGYSETQYFGPGTRLLVL.

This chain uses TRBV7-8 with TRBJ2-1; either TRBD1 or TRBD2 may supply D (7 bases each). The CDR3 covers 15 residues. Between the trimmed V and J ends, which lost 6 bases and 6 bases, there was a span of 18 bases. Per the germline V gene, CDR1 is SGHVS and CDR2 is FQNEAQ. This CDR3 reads CASRRGQAGVNEQFF. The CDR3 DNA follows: TGTGCCAGCAGGAGGGGGCAGGCGGGGGTCAATGAGCAGTTCTTC.

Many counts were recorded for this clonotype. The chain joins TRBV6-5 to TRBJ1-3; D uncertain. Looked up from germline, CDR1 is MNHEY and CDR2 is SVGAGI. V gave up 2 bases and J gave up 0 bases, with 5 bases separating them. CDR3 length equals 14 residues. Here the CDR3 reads CASSYGFSGNTIYF. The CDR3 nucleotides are TGTGCCAGCAGTTACGGGTTCTCTGGAAACACCATATATTTT.

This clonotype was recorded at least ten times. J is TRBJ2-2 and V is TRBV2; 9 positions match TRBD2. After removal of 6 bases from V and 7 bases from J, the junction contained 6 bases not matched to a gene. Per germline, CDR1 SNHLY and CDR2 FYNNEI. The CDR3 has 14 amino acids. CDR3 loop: CASRKREEGGELFF. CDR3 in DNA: TGTGCCAGCAGGAAGCGGGAGGAGGGCGGGGAGCTGTTTTTT.

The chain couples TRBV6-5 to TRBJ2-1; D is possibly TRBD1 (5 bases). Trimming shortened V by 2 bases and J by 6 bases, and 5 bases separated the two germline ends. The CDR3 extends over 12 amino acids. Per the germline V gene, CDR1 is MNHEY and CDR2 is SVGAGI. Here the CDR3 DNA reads TGTGCCAGCAGTTACACAGGCAATGAGCAGTTCTTC. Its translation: CASSYTGNEQFF.

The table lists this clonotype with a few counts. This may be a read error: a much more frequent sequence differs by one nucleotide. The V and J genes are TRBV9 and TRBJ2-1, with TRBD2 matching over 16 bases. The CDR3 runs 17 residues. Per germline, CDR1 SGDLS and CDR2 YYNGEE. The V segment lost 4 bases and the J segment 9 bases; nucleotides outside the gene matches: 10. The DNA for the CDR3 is TGTGCCAGCAGCTATCCCGGGACTAGCGGGAGGGAGGGTGAGCAGTTCTTC. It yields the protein CASSYPGTSGREGEQFF.

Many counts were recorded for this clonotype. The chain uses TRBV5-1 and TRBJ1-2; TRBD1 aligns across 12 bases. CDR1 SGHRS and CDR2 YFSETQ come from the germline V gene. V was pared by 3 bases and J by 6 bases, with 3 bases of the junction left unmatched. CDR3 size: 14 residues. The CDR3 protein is CASSSGTGGDGYTF. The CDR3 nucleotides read TGCGCCAGCAGCTCCGGGACAGGGGGCGATGGCTACACCTTC. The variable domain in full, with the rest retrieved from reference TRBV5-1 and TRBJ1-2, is KAGVTQTPRYLIKTRGQQVTLSCSPISGHRSVSWYQQTPGQGLQFLFEYFSETQRNKGNFPGRFSGRQFSNSRSEMNVSTLELGDSALYLCASSSGTGGDGYTFGSGTRLTVV.

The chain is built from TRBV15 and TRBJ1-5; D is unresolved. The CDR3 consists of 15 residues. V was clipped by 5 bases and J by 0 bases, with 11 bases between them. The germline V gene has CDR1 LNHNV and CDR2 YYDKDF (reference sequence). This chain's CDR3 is CATSPAGNSNQPQHF. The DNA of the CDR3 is TGTGCCACCAGCCCAGCGGGGAATAGCAATCAGCCCCAGCATTTT.

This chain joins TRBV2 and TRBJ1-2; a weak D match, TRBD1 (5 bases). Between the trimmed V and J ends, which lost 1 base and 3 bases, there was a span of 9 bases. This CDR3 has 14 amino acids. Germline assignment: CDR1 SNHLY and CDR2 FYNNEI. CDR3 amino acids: CASSEVAGYYGYTF. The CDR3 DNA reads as TGTGCCAGCAGTGAAGTGGCAGGGTACTATGGCTACACCTTC.

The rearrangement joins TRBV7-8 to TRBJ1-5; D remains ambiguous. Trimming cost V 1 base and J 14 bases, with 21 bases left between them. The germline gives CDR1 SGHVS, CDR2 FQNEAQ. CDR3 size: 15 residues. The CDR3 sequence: CASSLGTSGRTYEHF. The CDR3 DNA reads TGTGCCAGCAGCTTAGGGACTAGCGGGAGGACCTACGAGCATTTT. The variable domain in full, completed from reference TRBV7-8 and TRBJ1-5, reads GAGVSQSPRYKVAKRGQDVALRCDPISGHVSLFWYQQALGQGPEFLTYFQNEAQLDKSGLPSDRFFAERPEGSVSTLKIQRTQQEDSAVYLCASSLGTSGRTYEHFGDGTRLSIL.

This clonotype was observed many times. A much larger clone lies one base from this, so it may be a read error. The CDR3 DNA follows: TGCAGTGCTACCTCCGGGACTAGCTCCTCCGAGCAGTACTTC. Its translation: CSATSGTSSSEQYF. The rearrangement uses TRBV20-1 and TRBJ2-7; 9 bases match TRBD2. Germline V gene sequence: CDR1 DFQATT, CDR2 SNEGSKA (reference sequence). The CDR3 length is 14 residues.

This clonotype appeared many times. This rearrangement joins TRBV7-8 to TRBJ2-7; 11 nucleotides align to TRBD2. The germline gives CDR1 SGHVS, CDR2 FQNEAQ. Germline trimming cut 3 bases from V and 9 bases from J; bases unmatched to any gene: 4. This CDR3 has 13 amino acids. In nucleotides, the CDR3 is TGTGCCAGCAGCTTGGATAGCGGGAGGGTGCAGTACTTC. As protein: CASSLDSGRVQYF.

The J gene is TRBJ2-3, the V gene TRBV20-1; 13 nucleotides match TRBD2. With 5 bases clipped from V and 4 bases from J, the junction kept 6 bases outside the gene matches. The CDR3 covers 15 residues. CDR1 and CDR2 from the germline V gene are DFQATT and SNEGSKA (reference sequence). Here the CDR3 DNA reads TGCAGTGCTTCCGGGACTAGCGGGGCATCAGATACGCAGTATTTT. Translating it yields CSASGTSGASDTQYF.